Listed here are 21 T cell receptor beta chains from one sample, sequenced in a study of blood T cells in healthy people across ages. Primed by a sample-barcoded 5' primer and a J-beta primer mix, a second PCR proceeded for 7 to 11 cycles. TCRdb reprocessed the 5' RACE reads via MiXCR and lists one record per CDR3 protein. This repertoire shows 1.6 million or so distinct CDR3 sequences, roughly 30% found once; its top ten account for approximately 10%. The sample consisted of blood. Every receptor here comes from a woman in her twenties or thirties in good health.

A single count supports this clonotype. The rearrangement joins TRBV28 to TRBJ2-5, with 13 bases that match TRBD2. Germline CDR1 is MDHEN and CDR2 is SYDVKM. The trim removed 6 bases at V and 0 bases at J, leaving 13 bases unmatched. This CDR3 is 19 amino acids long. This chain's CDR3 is CASSRRDETSGGYQETQYF. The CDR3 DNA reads TGTGCCAGCAGCCGAAGAGACGAGACTAGCGGGGGGTACCAAGAGACCCAGTACTTC.

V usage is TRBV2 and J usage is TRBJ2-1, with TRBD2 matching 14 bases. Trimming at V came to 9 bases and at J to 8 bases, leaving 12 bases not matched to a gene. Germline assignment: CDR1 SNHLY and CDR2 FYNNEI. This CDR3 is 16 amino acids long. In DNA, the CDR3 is TGTGCCAGTAGCCCCAACGGACTAGCGGGGGGCTATGAGCAGTTCTTC. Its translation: CASSPNGLAGGYEQFF.

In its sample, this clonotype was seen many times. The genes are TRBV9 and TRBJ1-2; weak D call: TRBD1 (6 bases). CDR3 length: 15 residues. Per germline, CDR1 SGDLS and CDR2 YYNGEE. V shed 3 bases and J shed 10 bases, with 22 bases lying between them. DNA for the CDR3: TGTGCCAGCAGCGCGTCAGGGGCCGCACCCATGGACTACACCTTC. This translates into CASSASGAAPMDYTF.

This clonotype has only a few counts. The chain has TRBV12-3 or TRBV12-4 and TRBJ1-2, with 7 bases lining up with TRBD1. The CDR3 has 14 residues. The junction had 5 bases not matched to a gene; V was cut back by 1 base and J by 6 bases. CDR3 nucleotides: TGTGCCAGCAGTTTAGTTCCTCAGGGGGATGGCTACACCTTC. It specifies CASSLVPQGDGYTF.

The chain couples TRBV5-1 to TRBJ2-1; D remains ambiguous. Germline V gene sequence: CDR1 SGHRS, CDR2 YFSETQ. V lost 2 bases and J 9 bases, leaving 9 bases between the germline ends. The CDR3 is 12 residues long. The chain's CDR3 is CASSLAFGEQFF. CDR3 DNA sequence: TGCGCCAGCAGCTTAGCGTTTGGTGAGCAGTTCTTC.

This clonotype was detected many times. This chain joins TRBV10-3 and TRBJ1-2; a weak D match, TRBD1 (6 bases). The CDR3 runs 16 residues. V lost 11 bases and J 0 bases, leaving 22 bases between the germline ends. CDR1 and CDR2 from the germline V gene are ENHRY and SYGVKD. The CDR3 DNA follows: TGTGCCGCTTCAATGGGGGCCGACCTAACTAACTATGGCTACACCTTC. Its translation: CAASMGADLTNYGYTF.

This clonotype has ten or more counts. CDR3 DNA sequence: TGTGCCAGCAGCAGGGACTGGCAAGAGACCCAGTACTTC. This translates into CASSRDWQETQYF. V gene TRBV7-2 combines with J gene TRBJ2-5, with D perhaps matching TRBD2 (6 bases). This CDR3 is 13 amino acids long. From germline, CDR1 is SGHTA and CDR2 FQGNSA. V gave up 5 bases and J gave up 2 bases, with 9 bases separating them.

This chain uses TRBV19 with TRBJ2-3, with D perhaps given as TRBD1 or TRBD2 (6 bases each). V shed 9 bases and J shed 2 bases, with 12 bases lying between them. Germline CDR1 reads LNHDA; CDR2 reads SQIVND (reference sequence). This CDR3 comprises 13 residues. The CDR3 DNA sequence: TGTGCCAGCAAGGGGGGCCACACAGATACGCAGTATTTT. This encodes CASKGGHTDTQYF.

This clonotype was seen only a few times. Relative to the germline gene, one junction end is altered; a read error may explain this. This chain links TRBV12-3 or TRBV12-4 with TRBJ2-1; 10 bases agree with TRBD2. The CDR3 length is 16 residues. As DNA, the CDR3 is TGTGTCAGCAGTTTAGCGAGGCTAGCGGGGGACAATGAGCAGTTCTTC. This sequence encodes CVSSLARLAGDNEQFF.

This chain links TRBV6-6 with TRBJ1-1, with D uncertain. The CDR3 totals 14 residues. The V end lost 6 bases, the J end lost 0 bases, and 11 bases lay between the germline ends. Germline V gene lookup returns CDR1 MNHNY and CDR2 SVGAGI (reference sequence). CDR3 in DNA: TGTGCCAGCAGGTCTCGGCAAATGAACACTGAAGCTTTCTTT. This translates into CASRSRQMNTEAFF.

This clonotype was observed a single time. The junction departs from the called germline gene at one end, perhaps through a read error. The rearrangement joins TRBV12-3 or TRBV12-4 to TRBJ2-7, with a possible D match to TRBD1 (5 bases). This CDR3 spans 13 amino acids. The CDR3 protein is CACSLGRGYEQYF. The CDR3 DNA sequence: TGTGCCTGCAGTTTAGGTAGGGGCTACGAGCAGTACTTC.

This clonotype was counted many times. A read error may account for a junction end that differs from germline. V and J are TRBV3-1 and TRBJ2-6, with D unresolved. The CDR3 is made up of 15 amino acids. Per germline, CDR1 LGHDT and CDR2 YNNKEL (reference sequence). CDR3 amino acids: CASSQGPSGANVLTF. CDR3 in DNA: TGCGCCAGCAGCCAAGGACCGTCAGGGGCCAACGTCCTGACTTTC.

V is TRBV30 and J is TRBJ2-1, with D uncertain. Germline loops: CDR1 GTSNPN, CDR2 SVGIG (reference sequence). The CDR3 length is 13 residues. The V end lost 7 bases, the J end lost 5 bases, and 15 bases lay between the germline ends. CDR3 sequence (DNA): TGTGCCTTCTATAAAGGGATCCACAATGAGCAGTTCTTC. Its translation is CAFYKGIHNEQFF.

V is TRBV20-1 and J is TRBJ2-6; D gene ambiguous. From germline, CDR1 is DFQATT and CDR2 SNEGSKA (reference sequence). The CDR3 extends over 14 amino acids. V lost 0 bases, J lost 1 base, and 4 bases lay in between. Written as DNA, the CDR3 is TGCAGTGCTAGAGACGGGTCTGGGGCCAACGTCCTGACTTTC. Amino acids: CSARDGSGANVLTF.

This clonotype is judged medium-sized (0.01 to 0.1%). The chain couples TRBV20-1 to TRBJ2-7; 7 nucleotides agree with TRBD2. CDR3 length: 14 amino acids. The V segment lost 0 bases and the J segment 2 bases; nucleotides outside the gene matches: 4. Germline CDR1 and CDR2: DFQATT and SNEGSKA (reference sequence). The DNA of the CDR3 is TGCAGTGCTAGAGATACGGGAGGCGCCTACGAGCAGTACTTC. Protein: CSARDTGGAYEQYF.

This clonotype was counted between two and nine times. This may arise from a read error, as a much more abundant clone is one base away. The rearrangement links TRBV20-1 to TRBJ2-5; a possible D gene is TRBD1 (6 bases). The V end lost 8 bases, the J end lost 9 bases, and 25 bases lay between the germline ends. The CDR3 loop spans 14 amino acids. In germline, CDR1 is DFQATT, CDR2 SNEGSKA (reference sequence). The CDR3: CSMDRQTFQGSQYF. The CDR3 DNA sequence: TGCAGTATGGACAGACAAACATTCCAAGGGTCCCAGTACTTC.

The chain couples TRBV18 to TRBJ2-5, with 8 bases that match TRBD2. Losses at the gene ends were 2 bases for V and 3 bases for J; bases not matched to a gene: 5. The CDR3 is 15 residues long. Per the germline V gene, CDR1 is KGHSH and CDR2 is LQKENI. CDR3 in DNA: TGTGCCAGCTCACCAAGGACTAGCAGTGAAGAGACCCAGTACTTC. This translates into CASSPRTSSEETQYF.

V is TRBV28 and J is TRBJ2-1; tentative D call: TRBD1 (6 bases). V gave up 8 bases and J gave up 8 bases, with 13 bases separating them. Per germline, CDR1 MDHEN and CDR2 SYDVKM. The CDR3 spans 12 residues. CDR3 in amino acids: CASRLTGYEQFF. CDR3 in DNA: TGTGCCAGCCGATTAACAGGGTATGAGCAGTTCTTC.

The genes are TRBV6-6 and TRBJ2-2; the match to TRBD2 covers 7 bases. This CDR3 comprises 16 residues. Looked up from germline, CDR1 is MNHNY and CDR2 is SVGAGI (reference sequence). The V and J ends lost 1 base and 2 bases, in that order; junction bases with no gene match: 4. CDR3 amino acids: CASSYLLAVNTGELFF. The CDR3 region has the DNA TGTGCCAGCAGTTACTTGCTAGCGGTAAACACCGGGGAGCTGTTTTTT.

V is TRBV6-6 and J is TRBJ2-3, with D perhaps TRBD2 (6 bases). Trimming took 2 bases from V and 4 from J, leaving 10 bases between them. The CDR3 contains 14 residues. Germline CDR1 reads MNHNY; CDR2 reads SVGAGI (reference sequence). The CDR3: CASSYLGTSDTQYF. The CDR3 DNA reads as TGTGCCAGCAGTTACCTTGGGACTTCAGATACGCAGTATTTT.

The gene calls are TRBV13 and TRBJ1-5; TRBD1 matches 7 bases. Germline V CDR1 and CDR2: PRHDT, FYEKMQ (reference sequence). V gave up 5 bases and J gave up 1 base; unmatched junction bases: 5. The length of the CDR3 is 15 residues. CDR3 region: CASSLQGLSNQPQHF. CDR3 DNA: TGTGCCAGCAGCCTACAGGGGTTAAGCAATCAGCCCCAGCATTTT.